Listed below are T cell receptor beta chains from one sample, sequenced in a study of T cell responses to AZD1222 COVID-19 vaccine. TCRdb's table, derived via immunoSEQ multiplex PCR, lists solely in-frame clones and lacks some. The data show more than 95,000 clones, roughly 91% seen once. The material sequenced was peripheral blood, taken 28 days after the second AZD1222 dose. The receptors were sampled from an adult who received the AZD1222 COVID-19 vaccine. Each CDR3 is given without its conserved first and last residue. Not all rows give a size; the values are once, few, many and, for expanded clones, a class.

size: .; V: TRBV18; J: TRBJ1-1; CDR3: ASSPLAISTSTEQNTEAF
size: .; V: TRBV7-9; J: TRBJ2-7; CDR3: ASRSAAGEQY
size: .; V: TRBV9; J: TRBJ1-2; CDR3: ASSVGVETNYGYT
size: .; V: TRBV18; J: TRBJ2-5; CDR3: ASSPPGGAETQY
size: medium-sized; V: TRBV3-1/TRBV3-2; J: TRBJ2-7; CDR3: ASSQGGLSYEQY
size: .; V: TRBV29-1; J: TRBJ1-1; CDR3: SAATGVNTEAF
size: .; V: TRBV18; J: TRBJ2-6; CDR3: ASSPPGQVISGANVLT
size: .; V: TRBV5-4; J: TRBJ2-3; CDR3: ASSLLLAASTDTQY
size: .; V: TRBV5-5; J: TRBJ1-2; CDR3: ASSLGTMAGDFYYGYT
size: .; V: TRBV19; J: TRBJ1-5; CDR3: ASRWGQTRGQPQH
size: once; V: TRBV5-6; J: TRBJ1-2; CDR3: ASSLGPNSYT
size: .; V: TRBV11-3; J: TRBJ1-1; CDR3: ASSLVGGLNTEAF
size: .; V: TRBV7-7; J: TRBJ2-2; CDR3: ASSPGTSGGPGELF
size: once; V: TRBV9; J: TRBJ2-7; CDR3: ASSALTGFEQY
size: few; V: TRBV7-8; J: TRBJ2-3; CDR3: ASSLDRGFTDTQY
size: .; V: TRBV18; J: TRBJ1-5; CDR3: ASSPLPGQAYYSNQPQH
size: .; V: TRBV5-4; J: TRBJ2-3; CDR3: ASSLWLAGTSTDTQY
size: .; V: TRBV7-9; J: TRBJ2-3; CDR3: ASSRYAGTDTQY
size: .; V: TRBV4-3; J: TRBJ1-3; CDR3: ASSQDGGTGSSGNTIY
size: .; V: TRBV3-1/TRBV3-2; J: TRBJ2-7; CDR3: ASRHSSGALSYEQY
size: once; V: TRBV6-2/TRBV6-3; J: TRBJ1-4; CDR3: ASSYSTGATNEKLF
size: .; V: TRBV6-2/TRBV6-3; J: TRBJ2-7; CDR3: ASSYPSGHEQY
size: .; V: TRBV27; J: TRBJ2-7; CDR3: ASSWAQGAFYEQY
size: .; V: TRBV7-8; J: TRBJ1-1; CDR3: ASSQDPGDTEAF
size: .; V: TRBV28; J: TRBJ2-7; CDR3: ASSPWGTGLHYEQY
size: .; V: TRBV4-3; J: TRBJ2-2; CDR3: ASSQESVGGPPGELF
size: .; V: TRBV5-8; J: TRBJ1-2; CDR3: ASSLGQKNYGYT
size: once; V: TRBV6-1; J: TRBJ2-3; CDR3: ASSETWAGRDTQY
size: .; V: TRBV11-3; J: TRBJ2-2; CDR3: ASSSIGGGRANTGELF
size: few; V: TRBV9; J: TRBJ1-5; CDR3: ASSEEGGGQPQH
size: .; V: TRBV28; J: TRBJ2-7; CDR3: ASSLRSYEQY
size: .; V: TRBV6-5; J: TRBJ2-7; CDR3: ASSRGTATNYEQY
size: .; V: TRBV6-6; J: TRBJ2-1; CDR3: ASSQGVDSYNEQF